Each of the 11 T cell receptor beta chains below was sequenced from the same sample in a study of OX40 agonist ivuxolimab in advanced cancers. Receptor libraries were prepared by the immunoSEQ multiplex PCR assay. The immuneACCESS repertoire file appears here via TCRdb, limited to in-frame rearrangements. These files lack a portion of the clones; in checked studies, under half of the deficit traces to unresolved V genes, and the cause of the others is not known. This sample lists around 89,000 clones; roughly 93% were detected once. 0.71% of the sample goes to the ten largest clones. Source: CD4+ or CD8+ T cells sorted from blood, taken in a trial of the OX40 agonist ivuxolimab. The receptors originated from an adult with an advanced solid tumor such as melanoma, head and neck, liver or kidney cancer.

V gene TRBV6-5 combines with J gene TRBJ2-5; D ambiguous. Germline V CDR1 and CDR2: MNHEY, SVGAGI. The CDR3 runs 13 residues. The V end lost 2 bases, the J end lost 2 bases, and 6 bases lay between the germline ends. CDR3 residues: CASSYKWQETQYF. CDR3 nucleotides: TGTGCCAGCAGTTACAAATGGCAAGAGACCCAGTACTTC.

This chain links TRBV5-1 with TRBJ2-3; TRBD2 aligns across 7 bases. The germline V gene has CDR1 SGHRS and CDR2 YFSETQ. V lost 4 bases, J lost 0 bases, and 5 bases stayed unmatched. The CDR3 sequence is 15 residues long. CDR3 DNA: TGCGCCAGCAGCCCGGGGGGTCTTAGCACAGATACGCAGTATTTT. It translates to CASSPGGLSTDTQYF. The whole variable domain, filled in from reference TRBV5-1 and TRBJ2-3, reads KAGVTQTPRYLIKTRGQQVTLSCSPISGHRSVSWYQQTPGQGLQFLFEYFSETQRNKGNFPGRFSGRQFSNSRSEMNVSTLELGDSALYLCASSPGGLSTDTQYFGPGTRLTVL.

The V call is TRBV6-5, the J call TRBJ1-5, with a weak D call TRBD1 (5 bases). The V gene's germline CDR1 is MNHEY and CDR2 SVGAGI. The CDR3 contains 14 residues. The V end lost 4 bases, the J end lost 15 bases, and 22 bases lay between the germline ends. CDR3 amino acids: CASSSMTALRQLHF. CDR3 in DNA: TGTGCCAGCAGTTCGATGACAGCCCTACGACAGCTGCATTTT.

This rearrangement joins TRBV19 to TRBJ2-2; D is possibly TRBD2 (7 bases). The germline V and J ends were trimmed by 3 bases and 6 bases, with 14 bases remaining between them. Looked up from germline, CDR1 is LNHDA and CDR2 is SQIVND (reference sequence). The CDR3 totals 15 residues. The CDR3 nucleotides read TGTGCCAGTAGTATTGAAACAGGGAGGGCCGGGGAGCTGTTTTTT. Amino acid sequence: CASSIETGRAGELFF.

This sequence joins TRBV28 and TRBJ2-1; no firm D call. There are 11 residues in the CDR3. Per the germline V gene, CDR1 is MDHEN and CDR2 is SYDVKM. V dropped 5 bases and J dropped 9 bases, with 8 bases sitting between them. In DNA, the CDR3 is TGTGCCAGCAGTAGGGTCCCTGAGCAGTTCTTC. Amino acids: CASSRVPEQFF.

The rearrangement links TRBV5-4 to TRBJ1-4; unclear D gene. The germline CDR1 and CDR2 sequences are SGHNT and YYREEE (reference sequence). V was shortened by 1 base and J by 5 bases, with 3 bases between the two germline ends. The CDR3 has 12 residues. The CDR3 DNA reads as TGTGCCAGCAGCTTGTGGAATGAAAAACTGTTTTTT. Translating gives CASSLWNEKLFF.

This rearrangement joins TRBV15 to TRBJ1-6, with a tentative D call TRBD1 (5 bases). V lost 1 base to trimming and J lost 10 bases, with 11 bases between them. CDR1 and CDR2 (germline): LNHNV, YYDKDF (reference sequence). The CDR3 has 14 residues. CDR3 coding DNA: TGTGCCACCAGCAGAGGGGGGGTGGGGTCACCCCTCCACTTT. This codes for CATSRGGVGSPLHF.

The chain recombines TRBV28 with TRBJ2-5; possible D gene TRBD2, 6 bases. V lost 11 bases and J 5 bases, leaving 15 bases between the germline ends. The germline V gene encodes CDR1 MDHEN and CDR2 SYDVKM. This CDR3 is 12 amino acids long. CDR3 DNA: TGTGCCTGCCAGTCCGGGGGTGAGACCCAGTACTTC. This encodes CACQSGGETQYF.

The DNA of the CDR3 is TGTGCCAGCAGGGGCCCCGATACGCAGTATTTT. Its protein product is CASRGPDTQYF. The chain employs TRBV28 and TRBJ2-3; D remains unclear. Germline CDR1 is MDHEN and CDR2 is SYDVKM. V lost 6 bases and J lost 6, with 7 bases in between. The CDR3 is 11 residues long.

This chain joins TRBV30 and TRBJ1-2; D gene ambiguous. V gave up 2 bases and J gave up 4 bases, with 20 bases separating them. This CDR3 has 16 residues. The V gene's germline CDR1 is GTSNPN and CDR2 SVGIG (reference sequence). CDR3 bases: TGTGCCTGGAGTAACACCATATCTAAAAACCCCTATGGCTACACCTTC. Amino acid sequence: CAWSNTISKNPYGYTF.

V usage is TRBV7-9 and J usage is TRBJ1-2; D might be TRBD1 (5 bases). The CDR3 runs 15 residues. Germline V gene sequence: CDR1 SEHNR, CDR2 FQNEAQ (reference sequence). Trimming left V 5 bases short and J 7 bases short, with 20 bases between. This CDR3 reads CASSLGHVTVGGYTF. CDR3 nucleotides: TGTGCCAGCAGCCTCGGACATGTGACCGTCGGTGGCTACACCTTC.